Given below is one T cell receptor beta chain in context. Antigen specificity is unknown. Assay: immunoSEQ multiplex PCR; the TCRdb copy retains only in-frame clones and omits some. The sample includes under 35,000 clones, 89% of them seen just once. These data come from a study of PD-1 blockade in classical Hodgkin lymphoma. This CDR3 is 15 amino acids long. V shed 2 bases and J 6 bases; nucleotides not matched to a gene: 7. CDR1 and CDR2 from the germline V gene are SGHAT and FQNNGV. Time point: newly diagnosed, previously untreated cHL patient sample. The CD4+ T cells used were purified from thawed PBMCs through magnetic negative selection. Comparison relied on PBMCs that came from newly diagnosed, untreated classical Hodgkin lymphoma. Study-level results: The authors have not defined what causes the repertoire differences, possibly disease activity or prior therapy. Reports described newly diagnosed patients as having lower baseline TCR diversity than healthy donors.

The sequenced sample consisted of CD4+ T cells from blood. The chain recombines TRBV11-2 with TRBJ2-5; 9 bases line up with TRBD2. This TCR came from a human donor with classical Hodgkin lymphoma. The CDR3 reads CASSLFSGSGQTQYF. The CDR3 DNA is TGTGCCAGCAGCTTATTTAGCGGGAGCGGGCAGACCCAGTACTTC. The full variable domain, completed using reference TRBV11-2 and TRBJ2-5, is EAGVAQSPRYKIIEKRQSVAFWCNPISGHATLYWYQQILGQGPKLLIQFQNNGVVDDSQLPKDRFSAERLKGVDSTLKIQPAKLEDSAVYLCASSLFSGSGQTQYFGPGTRLLVL.